The TCR beta chain described here comes from a study of shared clonotypes between healthy human individuals. Study information: The study used three CD4 naive, three CD4 memory, two CD8 naive and one CD8 memory plate per donor. General study points: Larger estimated richness was generally seen in naive subsets than in memory subsets.

CDR1 MDHEN and CDR2 SYDVKM come from the germline V gene. The CDR3 spans 13 residues. Trimming pared 3 bases from V and 4 bases from J, leaving 9 bases between. As concerns this clone: The antigen is undetermined.

Genomic DNA (from each subset) was split evenly across several immunoSEQ plates. Some clones are missing from TCRdb's copy, which holds only in-frame ones; the method was immunoSEQ multiplex PCR. The sample holds just over 2,000,000 clones; 95% are singletons and the top ten take roughly 0.13%. The J gene is TRBJ1-1, the V gene TRBV28; no reliable D call. The sample consisted of naive CD4+ T cells sorted from blood. The subset here: CD45RA+ positively selected. This clonotype was sampled from a man between 18 and 29 years old in good health. In DNA, the CDR3 is TGTGCCAGCAGTTTCGCGGTGATCACTGAAGCTTTCTTT. Translated: CASSFAVITEAFF. The full variable domain, in which reference TRBV28 and TRBJ1-1 provide the parts outside the CDR3, is DVKVTQSSRYLVKRTGEKVFLECVQDMDHENMFWYRQDPGLGLRLIYFSYDVKMKEKGDIPEGYSVSREKKERFSLILESASTNQTSMYLCASSFAVITEAFFGQGTRLTVV.